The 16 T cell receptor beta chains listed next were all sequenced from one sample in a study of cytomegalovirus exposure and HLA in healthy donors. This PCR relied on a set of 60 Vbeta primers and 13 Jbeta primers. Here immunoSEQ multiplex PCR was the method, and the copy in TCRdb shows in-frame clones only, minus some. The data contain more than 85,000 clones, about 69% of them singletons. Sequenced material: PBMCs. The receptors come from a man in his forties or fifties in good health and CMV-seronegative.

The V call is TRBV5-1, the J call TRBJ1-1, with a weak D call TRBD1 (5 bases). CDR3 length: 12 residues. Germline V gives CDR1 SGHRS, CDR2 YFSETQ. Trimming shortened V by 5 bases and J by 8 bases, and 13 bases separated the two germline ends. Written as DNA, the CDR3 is TGCGCCAGCAGTTTTAGGGGTGACGAAGCTTTCTTT. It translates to CASSFRGDEAFF.

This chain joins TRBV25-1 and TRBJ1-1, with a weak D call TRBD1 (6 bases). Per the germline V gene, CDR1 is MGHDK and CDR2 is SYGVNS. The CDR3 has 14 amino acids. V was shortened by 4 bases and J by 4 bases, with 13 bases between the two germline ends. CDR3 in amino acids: CASSATGFPTEAFF. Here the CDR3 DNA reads TGTGCCAGCAGTGCAACAGGGTTTCCCACTGAAGCTTTCTTT.

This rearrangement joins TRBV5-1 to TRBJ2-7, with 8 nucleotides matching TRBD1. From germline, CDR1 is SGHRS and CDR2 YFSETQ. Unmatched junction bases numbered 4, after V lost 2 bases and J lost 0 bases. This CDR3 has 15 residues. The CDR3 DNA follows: TGCGCCAGCAGCTTCGGTGGGACAGGCTCCTACGAGCAGTACTTC. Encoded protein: CASSFGGTGSYEQYF.

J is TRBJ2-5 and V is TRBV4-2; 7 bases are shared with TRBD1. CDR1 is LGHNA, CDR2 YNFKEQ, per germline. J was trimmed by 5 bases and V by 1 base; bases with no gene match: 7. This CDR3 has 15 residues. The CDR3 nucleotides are TGTGCCAGCAGCCAAGGGACAGGCGATGGGGAGACCCAGTACTTC. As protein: CASSQGTGDGETQYF.

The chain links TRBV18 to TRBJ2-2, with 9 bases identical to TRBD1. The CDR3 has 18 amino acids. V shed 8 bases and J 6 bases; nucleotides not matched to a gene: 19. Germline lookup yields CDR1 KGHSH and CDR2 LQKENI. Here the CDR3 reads CASPTDSGNDRGSGELFF. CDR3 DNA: TGTGCCAGCCCCACGGACTCGGGGAACGACAGGGGGTCCGGGGAGCTGTTTTTT. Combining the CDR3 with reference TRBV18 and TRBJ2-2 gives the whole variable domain NAGVMQNPRHLVRRRGQEARLRCSPMKGHSHVYWYRQLPEEGLKFMVYLQKENIIDESGMPKERFSAEFPKEGPSILRIQQVVRGDSAAYFCASPTDSGNDRGSGELFFGEGSRLTVL.

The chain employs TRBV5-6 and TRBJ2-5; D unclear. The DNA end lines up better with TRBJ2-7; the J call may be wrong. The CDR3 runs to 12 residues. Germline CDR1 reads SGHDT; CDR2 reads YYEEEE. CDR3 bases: TGTGCCAGCAGTACAGTGGGCTACGAGCAGTACTTC. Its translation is CASSTVGYEQYF.

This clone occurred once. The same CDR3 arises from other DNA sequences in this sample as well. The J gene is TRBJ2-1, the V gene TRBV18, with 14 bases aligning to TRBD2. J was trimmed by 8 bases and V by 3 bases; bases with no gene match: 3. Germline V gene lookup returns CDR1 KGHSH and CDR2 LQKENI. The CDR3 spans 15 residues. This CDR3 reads CASSPGLAGGDEQFF. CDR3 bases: TGTGCCAGCTCACCCGGACTAGCGGGAGGCGATGAGCAGTTCTTC.

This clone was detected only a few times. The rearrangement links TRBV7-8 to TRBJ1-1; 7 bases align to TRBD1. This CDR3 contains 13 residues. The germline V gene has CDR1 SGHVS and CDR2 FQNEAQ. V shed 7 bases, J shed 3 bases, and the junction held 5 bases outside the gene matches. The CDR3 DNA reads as TGTGCCAGCACCCCGGACAGGCACACTGAAGCTTTCTTT. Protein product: CASTPDRHTEAFF.

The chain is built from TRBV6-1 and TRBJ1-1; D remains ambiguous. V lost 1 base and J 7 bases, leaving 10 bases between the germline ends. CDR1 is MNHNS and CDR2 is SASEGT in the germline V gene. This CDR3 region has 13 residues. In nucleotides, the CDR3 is TGTGCCAGCAGTGAAGACCACTCAGGTGAAGCTTTCTTT. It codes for CASSEDHSGEAFF.

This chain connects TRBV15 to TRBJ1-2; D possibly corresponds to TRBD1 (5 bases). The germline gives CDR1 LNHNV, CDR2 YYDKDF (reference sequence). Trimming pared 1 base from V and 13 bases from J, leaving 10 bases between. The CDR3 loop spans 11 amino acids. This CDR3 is CATSRGGPLTF. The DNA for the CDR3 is TGTGCCACCAGCAGAGGGGGCCCTCTCACCTTC.

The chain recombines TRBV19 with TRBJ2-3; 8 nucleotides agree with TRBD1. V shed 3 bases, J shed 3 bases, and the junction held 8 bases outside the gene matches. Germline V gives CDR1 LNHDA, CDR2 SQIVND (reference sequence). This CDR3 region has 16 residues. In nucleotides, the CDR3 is TGTGCCAGTAGTATTCCGTGGACAGGGAAGACAGATACGCAGTATTTT. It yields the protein CASSIPWTGKTDTQYF.

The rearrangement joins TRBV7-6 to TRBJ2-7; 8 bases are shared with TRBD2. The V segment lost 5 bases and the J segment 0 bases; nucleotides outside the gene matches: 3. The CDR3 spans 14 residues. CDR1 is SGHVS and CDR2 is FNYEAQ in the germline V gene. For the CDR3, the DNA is TGTGCCAGCAGCCCGAGCGGGGGCTCCTACGAGCAGTACTTC. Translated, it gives CASSPSGGSYEQYF. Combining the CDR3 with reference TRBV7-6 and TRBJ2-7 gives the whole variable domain GAGVSQSPRYKVTKRGQDVALRCDPISGHVSLYWYRQALGQGPEFLTYFNYEAQQDKSGLPNDRFSAERPEGSISTLTIQRTEQRDSAMYRCASSPSGGSYEQYFGPGTRLTVT.

CDR3 in DNA: TGTGCCAGCAGCTTTTCCGGACAGGGGGCCCTATTCACAGATACGCAGTATTTT. Translated, it gives CASSFSGQGALFTDTQYF. J is TRBJ2-3 and V is TRBV5-6; 11 nucleotides match TRBD1. The CDR3 spans 18 residues. With 2 bases clipped from V and 2 bases from J, the junction kept 10 bases outside the gene matches. In germline, CDR1 is SGHDT, CDR2 YYEEEE.

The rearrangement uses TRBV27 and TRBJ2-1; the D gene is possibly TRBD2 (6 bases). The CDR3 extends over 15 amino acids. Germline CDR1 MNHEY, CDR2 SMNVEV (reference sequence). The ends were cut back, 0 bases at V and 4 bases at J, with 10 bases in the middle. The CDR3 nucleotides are TGTGCCAGCAGTTTATCTGGCGGGGCTTACAATGAGCAGTTCTTC. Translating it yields CASSLSGGAYNEQFF.

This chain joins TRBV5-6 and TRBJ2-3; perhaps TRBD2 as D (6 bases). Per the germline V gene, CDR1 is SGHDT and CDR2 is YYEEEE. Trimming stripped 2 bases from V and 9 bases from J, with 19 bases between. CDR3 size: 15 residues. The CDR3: CASSLTGPTGRTQYF. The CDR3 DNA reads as TGTGCCAGCAGCTTAACCGGGCCAACGGGGAGGACGCAGTATTTT.

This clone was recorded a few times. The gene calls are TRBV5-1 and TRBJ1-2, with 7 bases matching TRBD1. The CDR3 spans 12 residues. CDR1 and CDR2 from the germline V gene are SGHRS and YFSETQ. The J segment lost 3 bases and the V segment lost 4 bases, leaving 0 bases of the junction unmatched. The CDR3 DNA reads TGCGCCAGCAGCCAGGGGGACTATGGCTACACCTTC. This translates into CASSQGDYGYTF.